Shown below are 20 T cell receptor beta chains from a single sample sequenced in a study of cytomegalovirus exposure and HLA in healthy donors. Amplification used 60 Vbeta primers and 13 Jbeta primers. Only in-frame clones appear in the TCRdb table, and some are missing; sequencing was by immunoSEQ multiplex PCR. The sample has roughly 100,000 clones; roughly 15% are singletons. The sample taken for sequencing was PBMCs. The receptors derive from a female donor in good health and CMV-seronegative.

This clone was counted between two and nine times. The chain couples TRBV6-5 to TRBJ2-4; D is unclear. CDR3 length: 15 residues. V was shortened by 5 bases and J by 0 bases, with 11 bases between the two germline ends. Germline loops: CDR1 MNHEY, CDR2 SVGAGI. The CDR3 DNA reads as TGTGCCAGCAGTCACAGACAACTAGCCAAAAACATTCAGTACTTC. Translation: CASSHRQLAKNIQYF.

The sample holds a few counts of this clone. The chain links TRBV7-8 to TRBJ2-1; a weak D match, TRBD1 (8 bases). CDR1 and CDR2 from the germline V gene are SGHVS and FQNEAQ. The V end lost 8 bases, the J end lost 8 bases, and 16 bases lay between the germline ends. The length of the CDR3 is 13 residues. This chain's CDR3 is CASGSTGGDEQFF. CDR3 in DNA: TGTGCCAGCGGATCAACAGGGGGGGATGAGCAGTTCTTC.

This clone has just a few counts. V usage is TRBV25-1 and J usage is TRBJ2-7; D not certain. Trimming took off 4 bases at V and 4 bases at J, with 8 bases between the two ends. Germline V gene data show CDR1 as MGHDK and CDR2 as SYGVNS. There are 12 residues in the CDR3. CDR3 sequence: CASSGAPYEQYF. The CDR3 bases are TGTGCCAGCAGTGGGGCCCCATACGAGCAGTACTTC.

V gene TRBV9 combines with J gene TRBJ1-4; 9 bases fit TRBD1. V lost 4 bases, J lost 8 bases, and 6 bases stayed unmatched. The CDR3 runs to 14 residues. The germline CDR1 and CDR2 sequences are SGDLS and YYNGEE. CDR3 DNA sequence: TGTGCCAGCAGCACACGGGACAGGGAGGAAAAACTGTTTTTT. It translates to CASSTRDREEKLFF.

The V and J genes are TRBV15 and TRBJ1-5; TRBD1 matches at 7 bases. This CDR3 is 15 amino acids long. V was pared by 8 bases and J by 4 bases, with 11 bases of the junction left unmatched. CDR1 LNHNV and CDR2 YYDKDF come from the germline V gene (reference sequence). CDR3 bases: TGTGCCACCTCCTATACGGGACAGCCAAATCAGCCCCAGCATTTT. Translated: CATSYTGQPNQPQHF.

This clone was seen many times. The chain is built from TRBV27 and TRBJ1-2; D might be TRBD1 (5 bases). V was pared by 8 bases and J by 4 bases, with 29 bases between. CDR1 MNHEY and CDR2 SMNVEV come from the germline V gene (reference sequence). The CDR3 runs to 18 residues. In nucleotides, the CDR3 is TGTGCCAGCGGCAGGGAGGGCTATTCCTTCCCTTTAGGCTATGGCTACACCTTC. Amino acid sequence: CASGREGYSFPLGYGYTF.

The chain is built from TRBV7-2 and TRBJ2-6, with D possibly matching TRBD1 (6 bases). Trimming left V 7 bases short and J 7 bases short, with 14 bases between. The CDR3 spans 14 residues. Germline lookup yields CDR1 SGHTA and CDR2 FQGNSA. CDR3 sequence reads: CASNILGTANVLTF. The CDR3 DNA follows: TGTGCCAGCAATATCCTCGGGACAGCCAACGTCCTGACTTTC.

The V and J genes are TRBV4-3 and TRBJ2-1; TRBD2 aligns across 9 bases. Trimming removed 4 bases from V and 2 bases from J; junction bases left unmatched: 6. This CDR3 is 16 amino acids long. CDR1 and CDR2 from the germline V gene are LGHNA and YSLEER. CDR3 region: CASSLKTSGAYNEQFF. In DNA form, the CDR3 reads TGCGCCAGCAGCCTTAAGACTAGCGGAGCCTACAATGAGCAGTTCTTC.

A note on this clone: A read error may produce the germline difference seen at one junction end. Different DNA sequences within this sample yield the same CDR3. The rearrangement joins TRBV7-8 to TRBJ2-3; 7 bases are a match to TRBD2. From germline, CDR1 is SGHVS and CDR2 FQNEAQ. The CDR3 has 15 residues. The CDR3 is CASSPSGSSTDTQYF. The CDR3 DNA follows: TGCGCCAGCAGTCCTAGCGGCTCTAGCACAGATACGCAGTATTTC.

This clone was observed a few times. The chain is built from TRBV4-3 and TRBJ1-5; D is unclear. This CDR3 contains 16 residues. CDR1 is LGHNA, CDR2 YSLEER, per germline. V dropped 0 bases and J dropped 7 bases, with 16 bases sitting between them. This CDR3 is CASSQDVAPSRQPQHF. CDR3 in DNA: TGCGCCAGCAGCCAAGATGTAGCCCCTAGCAGGCAGCCCCAGCATTTT.

The chain uses TRBV28 and TRBJ2-3, with D unclear. Deletions cut 9 bases from V and 0 bases from J, with 7 bases between. From germline, CDR1 is MDHEN and CDR2 SYDVKM. This CDR3 is 12 amino acids long. The CDR3, as DNA: TGTGCCAGTGAGTCTAGCACAGATACGCAGTATTTT. Its translation is CASESSTDTQYF. The entire variable domain, with the rest obtained from reference TRBV28 and TRBJ2-3, is as follows: DVKVTQSSRYLVKRTGEKVFLECVQDMDHENMFWYRQDPGLGLRLIYFSYDVKMKEKGDIPEGYSVSREKKERFSLILESASTNQTSMYLCASESSTDTQYFGPGTRLTVL.

This clone has only a few counts. This chain connects TRBV4-3 to TRBJ1-5; no reliable D call. Looked up from germline, CDR1 is LGHNA and CDR2 is YSLEER. The V gene lost 6 bases and the J gene lost 2 bases, with 14 bases spanning the gap. The length of the CDR3 is 15 residues. The CDR3 DNA is TGCGCCAGCAGACTTAGTGGTGAAGGCAATCAGCCCCAGCATTTT. Its protein product is CASRLSGEGNQPQHF.

Only a few counts were recorded for this clone. The chain recombines TRBV10-3 with TRBJ2-1; D may be TRBD1 (5 bases). The V gene lost 6 bases and the J gene lost 14 bases, with 20 bases spanning the gap. Germline lookup yields CDR1 ENHRY and CDR2 SYGVKD. The CDR3 is made up of 13 amino acids. Here the CDR3 reads CAISVNQGVSEFF. The CDR3, as DNA: TGTGCCATCAGCGTTAATCAAGGGGTGTCTGAGTTCTTC.

The chain uses TRBV7-2 and TRBJ1-2; the match to TRBD1 covers 10 bases. The CDR3 is 13 amino acids. Germline values: CDR1 SGHTA, CDR2 FQGNSA. Trimming cost V 6 bases and J 8 bases; bases outside gene matches: 6. This CDR3 is CASSRGQGVGYTF. Here the CDR3 DNA reads TGTGCCAGCAGTCGAGGACAGGGGGTAGGCTACACCTTC.

The chain couples TRBV6-1 to TRBJ2-5; 12 positions match TRBD2. V shed 7 bases, J shed 5 bases, and the junction held 8 bases outside the gene matches. The germline gives CDR1 MNHNS, CDR2 SASEGT. The CDR3 sequence is 15 residues long. This CDR3 is CASTPGLAGRETQYF. The CDR3 DNA reads as TGTGCCAGCACCCCCGGACTAGCGGGGCGGGAGACCCAGTACTTC.

The chain is built from TRBV2 and TRBJ2-7; possibly TRBD1 for D (6 bases). The length of the CDR3 is 15 residues. The germline CDR1 and CDR2 sequences are SNHLY and FYNNEI. V shed 0 bases and J shed 3 bases, with 12 bases lying between them. CDR3 sequence (DNA): TGTGCCAGCAGTGAAGCAGGTGGGGGCGTCTACGAGCAGTACTTC. It specifies CASSEAGGGVYEQYF.

This clone occurred a few times. The V and J genes are TRBV19 and TRBJ2-7; TRBD1 aligns across 10 bases. CDR1 and CDR2 from the germline V gene are LNHDA and SQIVND (reference sequence). The CDR3 is 15 amino acids. The trim removed 7 bases at V and 2 bases at J, leaving 8 bases unmatched. Here the CDR3 DNA reads TGTGCCAGTACCTACGGGACAGGGGAACCCTACGAGCAGTACTTC. Translation gives CASTYGTGEPYEQYF. The full variable domain, in which reference TRBV19 and TRBJ2-7 provide the parts outside the CDR3, is DGGITQSPKYLFRKEGQNVTLSCEQNLNHDAMYWYRQDPGQGLRLIYYSQIVNDFQKGDIAEGYSVSREKKESFPLTVTSAQKNPTAFYLCASTYGTGEPYEQYFGPGTRLTVT.

This chain connects TRBV29-1 to TRBJ2-3; the match to TRBD2 covers 8 bases. V was clipped by 6 bases and J by 5 bases; unmatched bases: 7. The CDR3 spans 13 residues. From germline, CDR1 is SQVTM and CDR2 ANQGSEA. CDR3 sequence: CSVGTGGGDTQYF. In nucleotides, the CDR3 is TGCAGCGTAGGGACGGGAGGGGGAGATACGCAGTATTTT.

The chain joins TRBV7-2 to TRBJ1-2; 8 bases match TRBD1. V trimming: 2 bases; J trimming: 5 bases; junction bases outside the gene matches: 7. Germline CDR1 is SGHTA and CDR2 is FQGNSA. CDR3 length: 15 amino acids. The CDR3 region is CASSLTGTGSYGYTF. The CDR3 DNA sequence: TGTGCCAGCAGCTTAACGGGGACAGGAAGTTATGGCTACACCTTC.

V is TRBV21-1 and J is TRBJ2-5; TRBD1 was called by the table and not checked on the DNA. TRBV21-1 is recorded as a pseudogene. The CDR3 length is 16 residues. The CDR3 loop reads CASSRWDRDRRETQYF. DNA of the CDR3: TGTGCCAGCAGCCGGTGGGACAGGGACAGGCGAGAGACCCAGTACTTC.